Following are 21 T cell receptor beta chains from one sample sequenced in a study of PD-1 blockade in classical Hodgkin lymphoma. Time point specified: cycle 4 day 1 (C4D1), after more than five weeks of nivolumab. Each of the patients experienced relapse following autologous stem cell transplantation, and their brentuximab vedotin exposure differed. The protocol was immunoSEQ multiplex PCR, while the TCRdb copy is restricted to in-frame clones and leaves out a portion. The sample has more than 75,000 clones; about 92% are singletons. The starting material was peripheral blood mononuclear cells (PBMCs), obtained before the fourth cycle of nivolumab. These receptors were obtained from a human donor with classical Hodgkin lymphoma.

This sequence joins TRBV9 and TRBJ2-3; 9 nucleotides line up with TRBD2. V lost 0 bases and J lost 2; bases outside the gene matches: 13. The germline V gene encodes CDR1 SGDLS and CDR2 YYNGEE. CDR3 length equals 19 residues. The CDR3 spells CASSVAGRGLAGATDTQYF. In DNA, the CDR3 is TGTGCCAGCAGCGTAGCCGGTCGGGGTTTAGCGGGAGCCACAGATACGCAGTATTTT.

This chain joins TRBV5-1 and TRBJ2-7; 7 positions match TRBD2. Germline V CDR1 and CDR2: SGHRS, YFSETQ. The V and J ends lost 7 bases and 5 bases, in that order; junction bases with no gene match: 9. This CDR3 contains 13 residues. The CDR3 DNA reads TGCGCCAGCCATCCGGGGGGAAGCAACGAGCAGTACTTC. It is translated as CASHPGGSNEQYF.

The chain links TRBV28 to TRBJ2-7; D remains unclear. This CDR3 contains 12 residues. The V and J ends lost 2 bases and 9 bases respectively, with 11 bases between them. From germline, CDR1 is MDHEN and CDR2 SYDVKM. The CDR3 region is CASSLDEVGQYF. The DNA of the CDR3 is TGTGCCAGCAGTTTAGACGAGGTGGGGCAGTACTTC.

This clone was found once. This sequence joins TRBV5-1 and TRBJ1-1, with a weak D call TRBD1 (5 bases). The germline V gene has CDR1 SGHRS and CDR2 YFSETQ. The CDR3 length is 16 residues. V lost 4 bases to trimming and J lost 4 bases, with 20 bases between them. The CDR3 protein is CASSLDVLGRLTEAFF. The CDR3 DNA follows: TGCGCCAGCAGCCTAGACGTGCTGGGACGGCTCACTGAAGCTTTCTTT.

The chain's CDR3 is CASSLPGWGAVGTGELFF. Here the CDR3 DNA reads TGTGCCAGCAGTTTACCCGGGTGGGGTGCTGTGGGTACCGGGGAGCTGTTTTTT. The chain has TRBV28 and TRBJ2-2; D uncertain. V dropped 2 bases and J dropped 5 bases, with 21 bases sitting between them. The germline V gene encodes CDR1 MDHEN and CDR2 SYDVKM. The CDR3 consists of 18 residues.

V gene TRBV28 combines with J gene TRBJ2-7, with 11 bases lining up with TRBD1. The germline gives CDR1 MDHEN, CDR2 SYDVKM. With V trimmed by 3 bases and J by 3 bases, 4 bases remained unmatched. The CDR3 has 15 residues. CDR3 nucleotide sequence: TGTGCCAGCAGTTTTGGGACAGGGGGATTCTACGAGCAGTACTTC. It codes for CASSFGTGGFYEQYF.

To note about this clone: The germline gene is not matched at one end of the junction; a read error may be the cause. The rearrangement joins TRBV29-1 to TRBJ1-2, with 7 nucleotides matching TRBD1. CDR1 is SQVTM and CDR2 is ANQGSEA in the germline V gene. The CDR3 sequence is 11 residues long. The CDR3 here is CSTAGTVGVAF. The CDR3 region has the DNA TGCAGCACCGCCGGGACAGTTGGAGTCGCCTTC. Filled out from reference TRBV29-1 and TRBJ1-2, the complete variable domain reads SAVISQKPSRDICQRGTSLTIQCQVDSQVTMMFWYRQQPGQSLTLIATANQGSEATYESGFVIDKFPISRPNLTFSTLTVSNMSPEDSSIYLCSTAGTVGVAFGSGTRLTVV.

This clone was detected only once. V is TRBV10-3 and J is TRBJ1-2, with a tentative D call TRBD1 (6 bases). V dropped 1 base and J dropped 4 bases, with 10 bases sitting between them. The CDR3 sequence is 14 residues long. The germline gives CDR1 ENHRY, CDR2 SYGVKD. The CDR3 bases are TGTGCCATCAGTGAGTGGGGGCTGGGCTATGGCTACACCTTC. Protein sequence: CAISEWGLGYGYTF.

J is TRBJ2-7 and V is TRBV6-5; 8 bases are shared with TRBD1. The J segment lost 1 base and the V segment lost 4 bases, leaving 6 bases of the junction unmatched. The CDR3 runs to 15 residues. Germline V CDR1 and CDR2: MNHEY, SVGAGI. The CDR3 spells CASSSHRGKSYEQYF. The CDR3 nucleotides read TGTGCCAGCAGTTCCCACAGGGGGAAGTCCTACGAGCAGTACTTC.

The chain is built from TRBV7-9 and TRBJ1-2, with D uncertain. Germline lookup yields CDR1 SEHNR and CDR2 FQNEAQ (reference sequence). Trimming cost V 5 bases and J 4 bases, with 14 bases left between them. The CDR3 extends over 14 amino acids. CDR3 DNA sequence: TGTGCCAGCAGCCCCTCTGCGGCCTCCTATGGCTACACCTTC. This sequence encodes CASSPSAASYGYTF.

The chain is built from TRBV5-1 and TRBJ2-5; the D gene is possibly TRBD2 (6 bases). Looked up from germline, CDR1 is SGHRS and CDR2 is YFSETQ. Trimming removed 0 bases at V and 6 bases at J, with 12 bases between. This CDR3 is 14 amino acids long. This CDR3 is CASSLEAGRKTQYF. In DNA form, the CDR3 reads TGCGCCAGCAGCTTGGAGGCAGGGAGGAAGACCCAGTACTTC.

This sequence joins TRBV5-1 and TRBJ1-2, with D possibly TRBD1 on 6 matching bases. Trimming cost V 4 bases and J 6 bases, with 19 bases left between them. Germline-derived CDR1 and CDR2 are SGHRS and YFSETQ. The CDR3 length is 15 residues. The CDR3 loop is CASSEDRTGLDGYTF. DNA of the CDR3: TGCGCCAGCAGCGAAGATCGTACAGGGTTAGATGGCTACACCTTC. Drawing the rest from reference TRBV5-1 and TRBJ1-2, the complete variable domain is KAGVTQTPRYLIKTRGQQVTLSCSPISGHRSVSWYQQTPGQGLQFLFEYFSETQRNKGNFPGRFSGRQFSNSRSEMNVSTLELGDSALYLCASSEDRTGLDGYTFGSGTRLTVV.

Here the CDR3 reads CASSLQPDGAEQYF. The CDR3 DNA reads TGTGCCAGCAGCTTACAGCCGGACGGAGCCGAGCAGTACTTC. This chain connects TRBV7-2 to TRBJ2-7; D remains unclear. Germline V gene sequence: CDR1 SGHTA, CDR2 FQGNSA. Trimming pared 2 bases from V and 6 bases from J, leaving 14 bases between. The CDR3 runs to 14 residues.

The CDR3 nucleotides read TGTGCCAGCCAGATTCTGGTTTTGTATGCAGACAATCAGCCCCAGCATTTT. It translates to CASQILVLYADNQPQHF. This chain links TRBV5-8 with TRBJ1-5; unclear D gene. The germline gives CDR1 SGHTS, CDR2 YDEGEE. Trimming shortened V by 7 bases and J by 3 bases, and 23 bases separated the two germline ends. The CDR3 runs 17 residues.

The chain recombines TRBV10-2 with TRBJ2-1; TRBD2 is a possible D gene (5 bases). Trimming stripped 7 bases from V and 2 bases from J, with 12 bases between. Per germline, CDR1 WSHSY and CDR2 SAAADI. The CDR3 totals 14 residues. The CDR3, as DNA: TGCGCCAGCACGGAGGTGGATCCCTACAATGAGCAGTTCTTC. This translates into CASTEVDPYNEQFF.

The chain joins TRBV2 to TRBJ2-5; D is undetermined. Trimming shortened V by 7 bases and J by 6 bases, and 6 bases separated the two germline ends. CDR3 size: 10 residues. CDR1 is SNHLY, CDR2 FYNNEI, per germline. The CDR3 region has the DNA TGTGCCAGCATCGCCCAGACCCAGTACTTC. Translation gives CASIAQTQYF. The variable domain in full, with the rest retrieved from reference TRBV2 and TRBJ2-5, is EPEVTQTPSHQVTQMGQEVILRCVPISNHLYFYWYRQILGQKVEFLVSFYNNEISEKSEIFDDQFSVERPDGSNFTLKIRSTKLEDSAMYFCASIAQTQYFGPGTRLLVL.

This chain links TRBV7-9 with TRBJ1-6; no clear D gene. This CDR3 contains 15 residues. CDR1 and CDR2 (germline): SEHNR, FQNEAQ (reference sequence). Trimming took off 1 base at V and 9 bases at J, with 13 bases between the two ends. For the CDR3, the DNA is TGTGCCAGCAGCTTAGAAGGAATGGACCGTTCACCCCTCCACTTT. Encoded protein: CASSLEGMDRSPLHF.

The V and J genes are TRBV7-2 and TRBJ2-7; TRBD1 is a possible D gene (6 bases). The CDR3 contains 14 residues. Germline values: CDR1 SGHTA, CDR2 FQGNSA. V gave up 1 base and J gave up 0 bases, with 7 bases separating them. The CDR3 sequence is CASSLDRASYEQYF. The CDR3 nucleotides are TGTGCCAGCAGCTTAGACAGGGCCTCCTACGAGCAGTACTTC.

The V call is TRBV11-2, the J call TRBJ2-3; 8 bases line up with TRBD2. The CDR3 totals 16 residues. Germline V CDR1 and CDR2: SGHAT, FQNNGV. Losses at the gene ends were 2 bases for V and 4 bases for J; bases not matched to a gene: 8. The CDR3 spells CASSLRNGRAADTQYF. The CDR3 nucleotides read TGTGCCAGCAGCTTACGCAACGGGAGGGCCGCAGATACGCAGTATTTT. Full variable domain (remainder filled in from reference TRBV11-2 and TRBJ2-3): EAGVAQSPRYKIIEKRQSVAFWCNPISGHATLYWYQQILGQGPKLLIQFQNNGVVDDSQLPKDRFSAERLKGVDSTLKIQPAKLEDSAVYLCASSLRNGRAADTQYFGPGTRLTVL.

This clone was observed a handful of times. This chain joins TRBV5-1 and TRBJ1-4; possible D gene TRBD1, 5 bases. CDR3 length: 14 amino acids. Germline V gives CDR1 SGHRS, CDR2 YFSETQ. Trimming cost V 2 bases and J 8 bases, with 13 bases left between them. CDR3 sequence (DNA): TGCGCCAGCAGCTTTGGGGCCGGGGGGGAAAAACTGTTTTTT. Amino acids: CASSFGAGGEKLFF.

Points on this clone: At one end the junction does not follow the germline gene, possibly because of a read error. The chain combines TRBV7-7 with TRBJ2-1; D is possibly TRBD1 or TRBD2 (5 bases each). Germline assignment: CDR1 SSHAT and CDR2 FNYEAQ (reference sequence). CDR3 length: 14 residues. The CDR3 bases are TGTGCTAGCAGCTTGACCCGGGACGCAAATGAGCAGTTCTTC. Residues: CASSLTRDANEQFF. The full variable domain, with the rest looked up from reference TRBV7-7 and TRBJ2-1, is GAGVSQSPRYKVTKRGQDVTLRCDPISSHATLYWYQQALGQGPEFLTYFNYEAQPDKSGLPSDRFSAERPEGSISTLTIQRTEQRDSAMYRCASSLTRDANEQFFGPGTRLTVL.